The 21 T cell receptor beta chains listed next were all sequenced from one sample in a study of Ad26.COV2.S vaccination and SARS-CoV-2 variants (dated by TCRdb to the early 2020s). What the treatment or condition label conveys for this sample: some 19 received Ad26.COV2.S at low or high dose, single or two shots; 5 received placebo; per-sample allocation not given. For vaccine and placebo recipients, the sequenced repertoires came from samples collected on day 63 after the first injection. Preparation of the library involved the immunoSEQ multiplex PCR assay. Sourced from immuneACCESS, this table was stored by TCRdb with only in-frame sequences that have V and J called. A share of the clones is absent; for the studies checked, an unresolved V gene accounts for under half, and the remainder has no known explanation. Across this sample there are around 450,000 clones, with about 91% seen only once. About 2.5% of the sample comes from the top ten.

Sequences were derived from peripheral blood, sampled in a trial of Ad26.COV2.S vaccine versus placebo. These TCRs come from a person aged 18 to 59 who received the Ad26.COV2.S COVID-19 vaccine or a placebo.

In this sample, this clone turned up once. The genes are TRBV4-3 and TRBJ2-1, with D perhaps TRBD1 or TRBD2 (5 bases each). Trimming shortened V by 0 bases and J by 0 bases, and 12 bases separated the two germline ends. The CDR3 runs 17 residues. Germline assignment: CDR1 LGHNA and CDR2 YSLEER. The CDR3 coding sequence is TGCGCCAGCAGCCAAGATCCGGTGGGGGACTCCTACAATGAGCAGTTCTTC. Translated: CASSQDPVGDSYNEQFF.

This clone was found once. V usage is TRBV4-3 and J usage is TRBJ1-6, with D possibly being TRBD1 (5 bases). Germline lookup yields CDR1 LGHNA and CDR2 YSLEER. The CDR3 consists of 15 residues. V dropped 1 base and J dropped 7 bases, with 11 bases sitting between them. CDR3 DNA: TGCGCCAGCAGCCAAGCTATGCGGGGGAATTCACCCCTCCACTTT. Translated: CASSQAMRGNSPLHF.

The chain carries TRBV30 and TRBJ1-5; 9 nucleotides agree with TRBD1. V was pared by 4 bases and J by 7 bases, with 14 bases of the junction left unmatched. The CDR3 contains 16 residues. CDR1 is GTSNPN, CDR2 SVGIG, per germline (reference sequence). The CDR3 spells CAWKARPGQGGQPQHF. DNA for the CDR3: TGTGCCTGGAAAGCGAGACCGGGACAGGGTGGCCAGCCCCAGCATTTT.

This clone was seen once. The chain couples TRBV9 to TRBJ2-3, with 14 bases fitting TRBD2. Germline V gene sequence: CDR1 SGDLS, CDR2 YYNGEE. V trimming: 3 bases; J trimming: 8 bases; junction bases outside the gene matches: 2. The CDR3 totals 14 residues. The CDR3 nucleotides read TGTGCCAGCAGCGGGACTAGCGGGGGGTCTACGCAGTATTTT. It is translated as CASSGTSGGSTQYF.

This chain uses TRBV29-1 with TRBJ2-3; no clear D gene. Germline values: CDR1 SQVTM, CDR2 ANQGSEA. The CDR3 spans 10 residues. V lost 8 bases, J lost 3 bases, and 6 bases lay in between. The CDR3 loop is CSSHTDTQYF. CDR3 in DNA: TGCAGCTCACATACAGATACGCAGTATTTT.

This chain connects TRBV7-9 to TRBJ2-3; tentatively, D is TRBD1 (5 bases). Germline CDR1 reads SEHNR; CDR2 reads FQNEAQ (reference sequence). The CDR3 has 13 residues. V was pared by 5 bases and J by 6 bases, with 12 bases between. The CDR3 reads CASSVDSGDTQYF. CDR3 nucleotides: TGTGCCAGCAGCGTAGACAGTGGGGATACGCAGTATTTT.

CDR3 region: CASSRDRPEAFF. The CDR3 DNA reads as TGTGCCAGCTCCAGGGACCGGCCTGAAGCTTTCTTT. The chain is built from TRBV18 and TRBJ1-1, with D maybe TRBD1 (5 bases). The germline V gene has CDR1 KGHSH and CDR2 LQKENI. The CDR3 length is 12 residues. Trimming removed 6 bases from V and 6 bases from J, with 11 bases in between.

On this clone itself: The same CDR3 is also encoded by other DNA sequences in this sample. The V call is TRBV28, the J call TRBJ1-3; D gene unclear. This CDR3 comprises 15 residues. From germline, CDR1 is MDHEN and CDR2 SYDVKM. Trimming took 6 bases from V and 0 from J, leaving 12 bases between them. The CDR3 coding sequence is TGTGCCAGCAGCCCCGGAGGGCTCTCTGGAAACACCATATATTTT. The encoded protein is CASSPGGLSGNTIYF.

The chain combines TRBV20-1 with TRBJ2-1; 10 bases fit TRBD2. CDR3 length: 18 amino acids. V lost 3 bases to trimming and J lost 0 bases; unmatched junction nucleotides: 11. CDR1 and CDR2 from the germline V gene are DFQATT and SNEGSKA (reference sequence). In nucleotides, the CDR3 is TGCAGTGCTAGTGCGGCTAGCGGGAGCCCTAGCTCCTACAATGAGCAGTTCTTC. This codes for CSASAASGSPSSYNEQFF.

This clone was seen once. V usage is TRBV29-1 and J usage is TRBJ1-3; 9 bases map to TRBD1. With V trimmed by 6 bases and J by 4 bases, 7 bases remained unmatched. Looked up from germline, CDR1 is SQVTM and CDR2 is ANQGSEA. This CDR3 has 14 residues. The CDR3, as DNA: TGCAGCGTCGATTCCGGGACAGGGGGAAACACCATATATTTT. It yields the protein CSVDSGTGGNTIYF.

CDR3 bases: TGTGCCAGCAGCTTAGAGAGAGGGCGCAATGAGCAGTTCTTC. The encoded protein is CASSLERGRNEQFF. This chain uses TRBV7-8 with TRBJ2-1; D possibly corresponds to TRBD2 (5 bases). V gave up 1 base and J gave up 6 bases, with 10 bases separating them. Germline V lookup: CDR1 SGHVS, CDR2 FQNEAQ. There are 14 residues in the CDR3. Full variable domain (remainder filled in from reference TRBV7-8 and TRBJ2-1): GAGVSQSPRYKVAKRGQDVALRCDPISGHVSLFWYQQALGQGPEFLTYFQNEAQLDKSGLPSDRFFAERPEGSVSTLKIQRTQQEDSAVYLCASSLERGRNEQFFGPGTRLTVL.

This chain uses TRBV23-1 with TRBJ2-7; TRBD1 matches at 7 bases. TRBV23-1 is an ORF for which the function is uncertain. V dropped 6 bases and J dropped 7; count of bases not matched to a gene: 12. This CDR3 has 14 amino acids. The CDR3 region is CASRGSDRADEQYV. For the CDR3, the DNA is TGCGCCAGCAGGGGATCCGACAGGGCTGATGAGCAGTACGTC.

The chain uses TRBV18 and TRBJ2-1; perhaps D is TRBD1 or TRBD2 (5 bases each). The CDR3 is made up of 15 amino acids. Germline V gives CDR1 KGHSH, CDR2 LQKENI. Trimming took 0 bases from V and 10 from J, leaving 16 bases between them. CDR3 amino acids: CASSPPRGWPGEQFF. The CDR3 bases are TGTGCCAGCTCACCACCTCGGGGTTGGCCAGGGGAGCAGTTCTTC.

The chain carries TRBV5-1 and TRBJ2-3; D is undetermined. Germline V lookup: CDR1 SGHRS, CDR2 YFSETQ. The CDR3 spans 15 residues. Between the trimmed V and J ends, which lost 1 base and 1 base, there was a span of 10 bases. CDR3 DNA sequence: TGCGCCAGCAGCTTGCGGGCGCTAGGCACAGATACGCAGTATTTT. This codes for CASSLRALGTDTQYF. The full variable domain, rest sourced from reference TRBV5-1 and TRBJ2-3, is KAGVTQTPRYLIKTRGQQVTLSCSPISGHRSVSWYQQTPGQGLQFLFEYFSETQRNKGNFPGRFSGRQFSNSRSEMNVSTLELGDSALYLCASSLRALGTDTQYFGPGTRLTVL.

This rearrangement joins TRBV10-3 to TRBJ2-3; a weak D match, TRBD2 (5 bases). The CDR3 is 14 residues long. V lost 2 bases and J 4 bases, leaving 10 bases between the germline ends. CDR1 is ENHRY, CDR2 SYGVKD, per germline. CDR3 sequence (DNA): TGTGCCATCAGTGAGGGACTTTATTCAGATACGCAGTATTTT. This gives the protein CAISEGLYSDTQYF.

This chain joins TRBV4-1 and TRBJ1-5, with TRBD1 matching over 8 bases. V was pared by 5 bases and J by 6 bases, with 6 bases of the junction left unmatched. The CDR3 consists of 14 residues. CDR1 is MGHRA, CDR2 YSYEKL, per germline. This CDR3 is CASSNRQGTQPQHF. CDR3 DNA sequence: TGCGCCAGCAGCAATCGACAGGGGACTCAGCCCCAGCATTTT.

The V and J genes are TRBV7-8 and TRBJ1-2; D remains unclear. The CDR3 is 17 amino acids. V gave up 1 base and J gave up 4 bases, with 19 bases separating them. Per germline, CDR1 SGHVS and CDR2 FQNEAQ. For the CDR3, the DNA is TGTGCCAGCAGCTTAGGCTGGGGTACTAAGGTCCCCTATGGCTACACCTTC. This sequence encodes CASSLGWGTKVPYGYTF.

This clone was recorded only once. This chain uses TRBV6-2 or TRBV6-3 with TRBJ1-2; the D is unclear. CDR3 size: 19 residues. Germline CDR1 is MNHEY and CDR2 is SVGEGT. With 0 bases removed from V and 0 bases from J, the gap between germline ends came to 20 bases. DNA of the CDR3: TGTGCCAGCAGTTACTCTAGGTCGCGTACCTTGGAATCTAACTATGGCTACACCTTC. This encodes CASSYSRSRTLESNYGYTF.

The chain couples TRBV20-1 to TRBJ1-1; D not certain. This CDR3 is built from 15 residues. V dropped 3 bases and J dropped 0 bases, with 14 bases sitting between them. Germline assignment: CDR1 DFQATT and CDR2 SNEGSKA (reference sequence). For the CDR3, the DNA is TGCAGTGCTAGTGTTTCGGGCCAGATGAACACTGAAGCTTTCTTT. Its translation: CSASVSGQMNTEAFF.

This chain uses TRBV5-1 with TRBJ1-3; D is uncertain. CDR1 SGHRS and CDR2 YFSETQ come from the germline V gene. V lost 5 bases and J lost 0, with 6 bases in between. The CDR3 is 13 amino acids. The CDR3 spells CASRYASGNTIYF. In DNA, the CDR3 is TGCGCCAGCAGATATGCCTCTGGAAACACCATATATTTT. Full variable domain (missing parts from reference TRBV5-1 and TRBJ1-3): KAGVTQTPRYLIKTRGQQVTLSCSPISGHRSVSWYQQTPGQGLQFLFEYFSETQRNKGNFPGRFSGRQFSNSRSEMNVSTLELGDSALYLCASRYASGNTIYFGEGSWLTVV.

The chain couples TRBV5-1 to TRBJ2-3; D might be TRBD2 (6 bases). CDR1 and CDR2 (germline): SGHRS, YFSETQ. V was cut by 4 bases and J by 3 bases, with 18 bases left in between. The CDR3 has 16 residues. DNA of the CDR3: TGCGCCAGCAGCCTTCCCGCCGCCGGGGGAACAGATACGCAGTATTTT. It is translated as CASSLPAAGGTDTQYF.